The clone carrying this TCR beta chain was observed once. Its antigen is undetermined. The validation cohort, a group of 90 to 150 subjects, included the donors and was separate from the roughly 670-subject first cohort. This sample was included in a study of cytomegalovirus exposure and HLA in healthy donors. On the study more broadly: The 120 or so validation repertoires used a platform that matched the one used for the approximately 610 first-cohort repertoires, as a later analysis reported. Study-level results: It was reportedly the case that the classifier diagnosed cytomegalovirus status with high specificity and sensitivity.

Profiled with immunoSEQ multiplex PCR; TCRdb holds only in-frame clones, not every one. The sample carries about 130,000 clones, over 85% recorded once. The CDR3 is 15 residues long. The germline CDR1 and CDR2 sequences are MNHEY and SMNVEV (reference sequence). Germline trimming cut 4 bases from V and 3 bases from J; bases unmatched to any gene: 8. The chain joins TRBV27 to TRBJ2-7; TRBD2 matches 8 bases. Input material: PBMCs. This sequence originates from a man between 25 and 39 years old in good health and CMV-seronegative. For the CDR3, the DNA is TGTGCCAGCAGTTCTCCTCAGCGGGGGTACTACGAGCAGTACTTC. Its translation is CASSSPQRGYYEQYF.